These T cell receptor beta chains were read from a single sample in a study of blood T cell repertoires in COVID-19. Sequenced by immunoSEQ multiplex PCR; TCRdb stores in-frame clones only, minus some. Here the sample spans some 220,000 clones, about 84% being singletons. Sequenced: peripheral blood. All receptors come from a human donor in a cohort sampled during active COVID-19. CDR3s include the opening cysteine and the closing phenylalanine or tryptophan. Each record gives: J gene, V gene, clone size, D gene, CDR3 DNA, CDR3 protein. The D gene is left open where the match is weak. Expanded clones get a size class; other rows say once, few or many, or leave the size out.

J gene: TRBJ1-2; V gene: TRBV12-3/TRBV12-4; clone size: -; D gene: -; CDR3 DNA: TGTGCCAGCAGTTTGCCACGACAGCAAGGCTACACCTTC; CDR3 protein: CASSLPRQQGYTF
J gene: TRBJ2-5; V gene: TRBV12-3/TRBV12-4; clone size: -; D gene: -; CDR3 DNA: TGTGCCAGCAGCCCGGGACTCCAAGAGACCCAGTACTTC; CDR3 protein: CASSPGLQETQYF
J gene: TRBJ1-5; V gene: TRBV4-2; clone size: -; D gene: -; CDR3 DNA: TGTGCCAGCAGCCAAGATCCAGGGCACAGCAATCAGCCCCAGCATTTT; CDR3 protein: CASSQDPGHSNQPQHF
J gene: TRBJ2-7; V gene: TRBV3-1/TRBV3-2; clone size: once; D gene: -; CDR3 DNA: TGTGCCAGCAGTCCTGACACAGGCTACGAGCAGTACTTC; CDR3 protein: CASSPDTGYEQYF
J gene: TRBJ2-3; V gene: TRBV18; clone size: -; D gene: -; CDR3 DNA: TGTGCCAGCTCACCCCCCAGCGCTAGCACAGATACGCAGTATTTT; CDR3 protein: CASSPPSASTDTQYF
J gene: TRBJ2-1; V gene: TRBV2; clone size: -; D gene: TRBD2; CDR3 DNA: TGTGCCAGCAGTCAACCGGGACTAGCCCTCCGTGGGCAGTTCTTC; CDR3 protein: CASSQPGLALRGQFF
J gene: TRBJ2-7; V gene: TRBV29-1; clone size: -; D gene: -; CDR3 DNA: TGCAGCGTTGAGGACAGAACCTACGAGCAGTACTTC; CDR3 protein: CSVEDRTYEQYF
J gene: TRBJ1-1; V gene: TRBV9; clone size: few; D gene: -; CDR3 DNA: TGTGCCAGCAGCGTAGCTCGGGGGGATACTGAAGCTTTCTTT; CDR3 protein: CASSVARGDTEAFF
J gene: TRBJ2-1; V gene: TRBV7-3; clone size: few; D gene: TRBD2; CDR3 DNA: TGTGCCAGCAGCTCCGGGACTAGCGGATACAATGAGCAGTTCTTC; CDR3 protein: CASSSGTSGYNEQFF
J gene: TRBJ1-2; V gene: TRBV29-1; clone size: -; D gene: -; CDR3 DNA: TGCAGCGTTGAGAGCACCCGAGGCTACACCTTC; CDR3 protein: CSVESTRGYTF
J gene: TRBJ1-4; V gene: TRBV6-5; clone size: -; D gene: TRBD1; CDR3 DNA: TGTGCCAGCAGCTCGTTAGACAGGGGAGGCGAAAAACTGTTTTTT; CDR3 protein: CASSSLDRGGEKLFF
J gene: TRBJ2-1; V gene: TRBV19; clone size: few; D gene: TRBD2; CDR3 DNA: TGTGCCAGTAGTACTAGCGGCTACAATGAGCAGTTCTTC; CDR3 protein: CASSTSGYNEQFF
J gene: TRBJ2-1; V gene: TRBV21-1; clone size: -; D gene: -; CDR3 DNA: TGTGCCAGCAGCAAAAGTTCAGGAGCGGGGTTCCACAATGAGCAGTTCTTC; CDR3 protein: CASSKSSGAGFHNEQFF
J gene: TRBJ1-1; V gene: TRBV7-2; clone size: -; D gene: -; CDR3 DNA: TGTGCCAGCAGCTCCACTCCGGGCGGGAAAGCTTTCTTT; CDR3 protein: CASSSTPGGKAFF
J gene: TRBJ1-1; V gene: TRBV18; clone size: -; D gene: -; CDR3 DNA: TGTGCCAGCTCACCACCGTCTCTGCAGGGAGGAACTGAAGCTTTCTTT; CDR3 protein: CASSPPSLQGGTEAFF
J gene: TRBJ2-3; V gene: TRBV6-6; clone size: -; D gene: -; CDR3 DNA: TGTGCCAGCAGCGCCAGGGATACGCAGTATTTT; CDR3 protein: CASSARDTQYF
J gene: TRBJ2-1; V gene: TRBV19; clone size: -; D gene: -; CDR3 DNA: TGTGCCAGTAGTACTCGACAGGAGCAGTTCTTC; CDR3 protein: CASSTRQEQFF
J gene: TRBJ2-7; V gene: TRBV29-1; clone size: -; D gene: -; CDR3 DNA: TGCAGCGCCTCCCGGGACACTAACTCCTACGAGCAGTACTTC; CDR3 protein: CSASRDTNSYEQYF
J gene: TRBJ2-1; V gene: TRBV4-1; clone size: -; D gene: -; CDR3 DNA: TGCGCCAGCAGCCCAGAGCTACCCCGCCTTCAGTTCTTC; CDR3 protein: CASSPELPRLQFF
J gene: TRBJ2-5; V gene: TRBV13; clone size: -; D gene: TRBD1; CDR3 DNA: TGTGCCAGCAGCAAACGACAGGGTGGTCAGACCCAGTACTTC; CDR3 protein: CASSKRQGGQTQYF
J gene: TRBJ1-6; V gene: TRBV4-2; clone size: -; D gene: TRBD1; CDR3 DNA: TGTGCCAGCAGCCGAACCAGACAGGGCTATAATTCACCCCTCCACTTT; CDR3 protein: CASSRTRQGYNSPLHF
J gene: TRBJ2-5; V gene: TRBV19; clone size: once; D gene: -; CDR3 DNA: TGTGCCAGTAGTATAGACGGGACTCTCCAAGAGACCCAGTACTTC; CDR3 protein: CASSIDGTLQETQYF
J gene: TRBJ2-5; V gene: TRBV7-2; clone size: -; D gene: TRBD2; CDR3 DNA: TGTGCCAGCAGCTCCCGGACTAGCGGGGGGGCCGGGGAGACCCAGTACTTC; CDR3 protein: CASSSRTSGGAGETQYF
J gene: TRBJ2-3; V gene: TRBV11-3; clone size: -; D gene: TRBD1; CDR3 DNA: TGTGCCAGCAGCCCTAGACAGGGGCTACTTAATACGCAGTATTTT; CDR3 protein: CASSPRQGLLNTQYF
J gene: TRBJ2-3; V gene: TRBV4-3; clone size: once; D gene: TRBD2; CDR3 DNA: TGCGCCAGCAGCCAAGGGGCTAGCGGGGCTCGCACAGATACGCAGTATTTT; CDR3 protein: CASSQGASGARTDTQYF
J gene: TRBJ2-5; V gene: TRBV9; clone size: -; D gene: -; CDR3 DNA: TGTGCCAGCAGCGTAGAACCGAGCGTGGAGACCCAGTACTTC; CDR3 protein: CASSVEPSVETQYF
J gene: TRBJ2-7; V gene: TRBV27; clone size: -; D gene: -; CDR3 DNA: TGTGCCAGCAGTACCGGACAGAGTAACTACGAGCAGTACTTC; CDR3 protein: CASSTGQSNYEQYF
J gene: TRBJ1-3; V gene: TRBV3-1/TRBV3-2; clone size: -; D gene: TRBD1; CDR3 DNA: TGTGCCAGCAGTCGGACAGGGGGTTCCTCTGGAAACACCATATATTTT; CDR3 protein: CASSRTGGSSGNTIYF
J gene: TRBJ1-3; V gene: TRBV6-2/TRBV6-3; clone size: -; D gene: -; CDR3 DNA: TGTGCCAGCAGCCCACAGGGCCCTGGAAACACCATATATTTT; CDR3 protein: CASSPQGPGNTIYF
J gene: TRBJ2-1; V gene: TRBV7-8; clone size: -; D gene: TRBD2; CDR3 DNA: TGTGCCAGCAGCTCAATAAGACTAGCGGGGCACAATGAGCAGTTCTTC; CDR3 protein: CASSSIRLAGHNEQFF
J gene: TRBJ2-1; V gene: TRBV11-3; clone size: -; D gene: TRBD2; CDR3 DNA: TGTGCCAGCAGCTCTAGCGGGTATTACAATGAGCAGTTCTTC; CDR3 protein: CASSSSGYYNEQFF
J gene: TRBJ2-3; V gene: TRBV28; clone size: -; D gene: -; CDR3 DNA: TGTGCCAGCAGCCCGACAGGCCACACAGATACGCAGTATTTT; CDR3 protein: CASSPTGHTDTQYF
J gene: TRBJ1-6; V gene: TRBV11-2; clone size: few; D gene: -; CDR3 DNA: TGTGCCAGCAGCTTAGCCGCGACAGCTTACAATTCACCCCTCCACTTT; CDR3 protein: CASSLAATAYNSPLHF
J gene: TRBJ2-3; V gene: TRBV5-5; clone size: few; D gene: -; CDR3 DNA: TGTGCCAGCAGCTTGTTGCAGGTAACAGATACGCAGTATTTT; CDR3 protein: CASSLLQVTDTQYF
J gene: TRBJ1-5; V gene: TRBV2; clone size: -; D gene: TRBD1; CDR3 DNA: TGTGCCAGCCGAATGACAGGGTTTCAGCCCCAGCATTTT; CDR3 protein: CASRMTGFQPQHF
J gene: TRBJ1-3; V gene: TRBV28; clone size: -; D gene: TRBD1; CDR3 DNA: TGTGCCAGCATCCCAGGGGGCGCGGGAAACACCATATATTTT; CDR3 protein: CASIPGGAGNTIYF
J gene: TRBJ2-3; V gene: TRBV2; clone size: -; D gene: -; CDR3 DNA: TGTGCCAGCAGTGTTGGTCAGGGGGGCCCAGATACGCAGTATTTT; CDR3 protein: CASSVGQGGPDTQYF
J gene: TRBJ1-2; V gene: TRBV18; clone size: -; D gene: -; CDR3 DNA: TGTGCCAGCTCACCAGGGGGCGAAGGCTACACCTTC; CDR3 protein: CASSPGGEGYTF
J gene: TRBJ2-7; V gene: TRBV18; clone size: -; D gene: TRBD1; CDR3 DNA: TGTGCCAGCTCACGACAGGGTTACGAGCAGTACTTC; CDR3 protein: CASSRQGYEQYF
J gene: TRBJ2-2; V gene: TRBV6-5; clone size: -; D gene: TRBD2; CDR3 DNA: TGTGCCAGCAGGCGGACTAGCGGTTACACCGGGGAGCTGTTTTTT; CDR3 protein: CASRRTSGYTGELFF
J gene: TRBJ2-7; V gene: TRBV13; clone size: once; D gene: -; CDR3 DNA: TGTGCCAGCAGCTTAGTCCAGGGGGACTTCTACGAGCAGTACTTC; CDR3 protein: CASSLVQGDFYEQYF
J gene: TRBJ1-6; V gene: TRBV5-6; clone size: -; D gene: TRBD1; CDR3 DNA: TGTGCCAGCAGCCGGGTGACAGGGGGTTCCTATAATTCACCCCTCCACTTT; CDR3 protein: CASSRVTGGSYNSPLHF
J gene: TRBJ2-1; V gene: TRBV5-1; clone size: -; D gene: -; CDR3 DNA: TGCGCCAGCAGATTCGACGGGGGCTCCTACAATGAGCAGTTCTTC; CDR3 protein: CASRFDGGSYNEQFF
J gene: TRBJ2-5; V gene: TRBV19; clone size: once; D gene: TRBD2; CDR3 DNA: TGTGCCAGTAGTCTCCAGCGGGAGGGCCAAGAGACCCAGTACTTC; CDR3 protein: CASSLQREGQETQYF
J gene: TRBJ1-1; V gene: TRBV12-3/TRBV12-4; clone size: -; D gene: -; CDR3 DNA: TGTGCCAGCAGCGTTACAGGGAACACTGAAGCTTTCTTT; CDR3 protein: CASSVTGNTEAFF